These 6 T cell receptor beta chains were sequenced from one sample in a study of identical twins. TCRdb re-derived calls from the 5' RACE reads in MiXCR, one entry per CDR3 protein. This table holds about 520,000 distinct CDR3 sequences, about 20% found once. This sample also belongs to another study, concerning T cells expressing NK-cell markers.

Sequenced input: CD4+ T cells sorted from blood. All receptors come from a woman between 18 and 29 years old in good health.

V gene TRBV6-5 combines with J gene TRBJ2-7; a possible D gene is TRBD1 (5 bases). Germline V gives CDR1 MNHEY, CDR2 SVGAGI. The CDR3 is 14 residues long. Trimming left V 2 bases short and J 6 bases short, with 14 bases between. The CDR3 reads CASSYGAVTSEQYF. CDR3 in DNA: TGTGCCAGCAGTTACGGGGCCGTAACATCCGAGCAGTACTTC.

This sequence joins TRBV6-2 or TRBV6-3 and TRBJ1-5; 9 bases agree with TRBD1. Unmatched junction bases numbered 10, after V lost 9 bases and J lost 7 bases. The CDR3 consists of 14 residues. Germline V gene lookup returns CDR1 MNHEY and CDR2 SVGEGT. DNA for the CDR3: TGTGCCAGTAATGGGGGACAGGGAAGGCAGCCCCAGCATTTT. Residues: CASNGGQGRQPQHF.

V gene TRBV6-5 combines with J gene TRBJ1-1, with 7 bases aligning to TRBD1. Trimming at V came to 3 bases and at J to 6 bases, leaving 7 bases not matched to a gene. The CDR3 is made up of 14 amino acids. Germline loops: CDR1 MNHEY, CDR2 SVGAGI. The CDR3 nucleotides are TGTGCCAGCAGTTATTGGGACAGCCCCCCTGAAGCTTTCTTT. Translation gives CASSYWDSPPEAFF.

This clonotype showed up many times. The chain is built from TRBV29-1 and TRBJ1-2, with D possibly matching TRBD1 (6 bases). Germline CDR1 SQVTM, CDR2 ANQGSEA. The CDR3 is made up of 12 amino acids. Trimming removed 5 bases from V and 3 bases from J, with 10 bases in between. The CDR3 reads CSVTRQDYGYTF. In DNA form, the CDR3 reads TGCAGCGTTACCCGACAGGACTATGGCTACACCTTC.

The CDR3 loop reads CAISGGEETQYF. In DNA, the CDR3 is TGTGCCATCAGTGGGGGCGAGGAGACCCAGTACTTC. V gene TRBV10-3 combines with J gene TRBJ2-5; D possibly corresponds to TRBD1 (5 bases). The CDR3 sequence is 12 residues long. Per germline, CDR1 ENHRY and CDR2 SYGVKD. Trimming removed 4 bases at V and 5 bases at J, with 8 bases between.

This clonotype was counted between two and nine times. The V call is TRBV5-1, the J call TRBJ2-7, with D maybe TRBD1 (6 bases). The CDR3 covers 15 residues. The germline gives CDR1 SGHRS, CDR2 YFSETQ. Trimming took off 0 bases at V and 5 bases at J, with 15 bases between the two ends. The CDR3 sequence is CASSLDLGTGNEQYF. CDR3 nucleotide sequence: TGCGCCAGCAGCTTGGATTTAGGAACAGGGAACGAGCAGTACTTC.